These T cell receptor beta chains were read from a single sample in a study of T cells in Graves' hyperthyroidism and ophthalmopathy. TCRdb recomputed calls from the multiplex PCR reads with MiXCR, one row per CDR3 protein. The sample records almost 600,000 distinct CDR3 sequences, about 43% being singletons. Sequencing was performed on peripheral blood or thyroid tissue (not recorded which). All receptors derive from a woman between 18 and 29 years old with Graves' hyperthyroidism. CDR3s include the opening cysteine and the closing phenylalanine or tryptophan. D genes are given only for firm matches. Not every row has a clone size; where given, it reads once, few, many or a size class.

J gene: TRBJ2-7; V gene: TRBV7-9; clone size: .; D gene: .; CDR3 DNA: TGTGCCAGCAGCCCACCCGCGCGGTGGGATGAGCAGTACTTC; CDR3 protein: CASSPPARWDEQYF
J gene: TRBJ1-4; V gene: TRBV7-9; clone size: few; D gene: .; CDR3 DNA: TGTGCCAGCAGCTTAGGGGATAGGCACCGTGTACTGTTTTTT; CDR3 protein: CASSLGDRHRVLFF
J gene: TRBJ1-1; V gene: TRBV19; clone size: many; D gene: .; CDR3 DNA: TGTGCCAGTAAGGTAGGGGGACACACTGAAGCTTTCTTT; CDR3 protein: CASKVGGHTEAFF
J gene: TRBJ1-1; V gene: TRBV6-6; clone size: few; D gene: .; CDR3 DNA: TGTGCCAGCAGTTTAGGTTACGGGGGCCGAAAAGCTTTCTTT; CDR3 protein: CASSLGYGGRKAFF
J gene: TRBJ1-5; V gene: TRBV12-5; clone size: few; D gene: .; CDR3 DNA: TGTGCTAGTGGATGGACGGATAGCAATCAGCCCCAGCATTTT; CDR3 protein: CASGWTDSNQPQHF
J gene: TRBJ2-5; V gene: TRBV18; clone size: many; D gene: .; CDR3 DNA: TGTGCCAGCTCCCACACCCTCGAGACGGAGACCCAGTACTTC; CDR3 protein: CASSHTLETETQYF
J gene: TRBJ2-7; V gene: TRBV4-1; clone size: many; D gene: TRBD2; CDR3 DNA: TGCGCCAGCAGCCCTGCCCCTAGCGGGAGGGCCTACGAGCAGTACTTC; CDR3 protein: CASSPAPSGRAYEQYF
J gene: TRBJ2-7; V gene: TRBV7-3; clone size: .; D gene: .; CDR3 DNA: TGTGCCAGCAGCTTCTCATCCGGGACCCACGAGCAGTACTTC; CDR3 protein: CASSFSSGTHEQYF
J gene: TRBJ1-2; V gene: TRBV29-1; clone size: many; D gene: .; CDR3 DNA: TGCAGCGTTGAAGATGTGTCGGGGTACCGGTATGGCTACACCTTC; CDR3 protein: CSVEDVSGYRYGYTF
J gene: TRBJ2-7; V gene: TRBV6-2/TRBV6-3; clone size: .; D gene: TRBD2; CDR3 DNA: TGTGCTACCAGAACCCGGGAGGGCCGACCCTACGAGCAGTACTTC; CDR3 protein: CATRTREGRPYEQYF
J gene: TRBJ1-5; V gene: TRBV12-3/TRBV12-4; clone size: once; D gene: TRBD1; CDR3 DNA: TGTGCCAGCAGTCGATACGGACAGGGGGGCGGTCGCGATCAGCCCCAGCATTTT; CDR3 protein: CASSRYGQGGGRDQPQHF
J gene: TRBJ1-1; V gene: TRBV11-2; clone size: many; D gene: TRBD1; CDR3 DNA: TGTGCCAGCAACAACAGGGGGCAGGTTGAAGCTTTCTTT; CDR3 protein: CASNNRGQVEAFF
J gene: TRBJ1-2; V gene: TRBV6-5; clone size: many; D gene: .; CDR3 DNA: TGTGCCAGCAGTTACTCATATCCAGGGAACTATGGCTACACCTTC; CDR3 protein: CASSYSYPGNYGYTF
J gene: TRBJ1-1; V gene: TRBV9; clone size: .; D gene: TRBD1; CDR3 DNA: TGTGCCAGCAGCGTAGCTTACAGGGGCGCAACTTTCTTT; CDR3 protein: CASSVAYRGATFF
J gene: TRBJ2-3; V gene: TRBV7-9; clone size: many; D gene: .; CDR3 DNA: TGTGCCAGCAGCGTACAGGGCGGCACAGATACGCAGTATTTT; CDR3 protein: CASSVQGGTDTQYF
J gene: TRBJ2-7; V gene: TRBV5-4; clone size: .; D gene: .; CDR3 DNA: TGTGCCAGCAGCTCCTGGTCGGAGGGTTACAACGAGCAGTACTTC; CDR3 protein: CASSSWSEGYNEQYF
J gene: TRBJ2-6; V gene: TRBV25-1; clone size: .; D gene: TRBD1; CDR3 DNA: TGTGCCACCCAGGGGGACAGGGCTGGGGCCAACGTCCTGACTTTC; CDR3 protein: CATQGDRAGANVLTF
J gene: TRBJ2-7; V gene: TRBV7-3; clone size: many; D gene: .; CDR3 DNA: TGTGCCAGCAGCCGGACTCCCAGCTCCTACGAGCAGTACTTC; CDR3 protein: CASSRTPSSYEQYF
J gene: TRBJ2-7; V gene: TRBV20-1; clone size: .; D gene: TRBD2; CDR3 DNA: TGCAGTGCTCAGACAATCCTAGCGGGTGTTTCCTACGAGCAGTACTTC; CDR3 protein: CSAQTILAGVSYEQYF
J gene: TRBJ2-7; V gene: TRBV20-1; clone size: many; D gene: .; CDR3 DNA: TGCAGTGCTAGAGATCCTTCGTTTCTACGGGAGCAGTACTTC; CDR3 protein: CSARDPSFLREQYF
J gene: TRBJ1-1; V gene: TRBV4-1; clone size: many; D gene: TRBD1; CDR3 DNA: TGCGCCAGCAGCCAACGTAACAGGGGGCGCGGTACTGAAGCTTTCTTT; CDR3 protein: CASSQRNRGRGTEAFF
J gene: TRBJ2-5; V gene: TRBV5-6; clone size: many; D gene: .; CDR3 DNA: TGTGCCAGCAGCTTTGGACCAGATCAAGAGACCCAGTACTTC; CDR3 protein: CASSFGPDQETQYF
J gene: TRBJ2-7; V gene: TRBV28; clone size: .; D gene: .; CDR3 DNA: TGTCCCAGCAGTTTCAATAGCGGAGCAGCCTCGGAATACGAGCAGTACTTC; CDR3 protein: CPSSFNSGAASEYEQYF
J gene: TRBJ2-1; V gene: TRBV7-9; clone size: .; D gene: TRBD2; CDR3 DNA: TGTGCCAGCAGCTTAAATCGGAGGGCTAGCGGGAGTAATGAGCAGTTCTTC; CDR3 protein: CASSLNRRASGSNEQFF
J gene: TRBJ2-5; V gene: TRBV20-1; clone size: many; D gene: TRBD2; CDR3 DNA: TGCAGTGCTAGAGATGGCGGGAGTAGTGGGACCCAGTACTTC; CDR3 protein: CSARDGGSSGTQYF
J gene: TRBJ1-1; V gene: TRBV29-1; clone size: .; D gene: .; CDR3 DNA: TGCAGCGTTGAGGGGGGAAGGGGGAACACTGAAGCTTTCTTT; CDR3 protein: CSVEGGRGNTEAFF
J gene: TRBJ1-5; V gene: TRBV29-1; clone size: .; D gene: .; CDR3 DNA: TGCAGCGCAAAGAGTGGGGGGCAGCCCCAGCATTTT; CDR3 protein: CSAKSGGQPQHF
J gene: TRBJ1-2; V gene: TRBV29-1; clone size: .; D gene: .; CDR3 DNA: TGCAGCGTCGACCGGGACACCTATGGCTACACCTTC; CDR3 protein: CSVDRDTYGYTF
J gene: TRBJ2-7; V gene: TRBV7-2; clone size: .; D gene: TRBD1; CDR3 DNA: TGTGCCAGCAGTAATCCGGGACAGACCTACGAGCAGTACTTC; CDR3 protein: CASSNPGQTYEQYF